Listed here are 21 T cell receptor beta chains from one sample, sequenced in a study of T cells in tuberculosis. The repertoire was sequenced with immunoSEQ multiplex PCR; TCRdb's copy has only in-frame clones and lacks some. The sample holds about 34,000 clones, 93% seen once. The time point is: new active TB diagnosis, blood taken before or within 7 days of starting treatment. This material consisted of PBMCs, taken at tuberculosis diagnosis. Every receptor here comes from an adult with tuberculosis.

The chain uses TRBV28 and TRBJ2-5; TRBD2 matches 7 bases. CDR3 length equals 12 residues. With V trimmed by 8 bases and J by 7 bases, 7 bases remained unmatched. Per the germline V gene, CDR1 is MDHEN and CDR2 is SYDVKM. The CDR3 region is CASGRGEATQYF. As DNA, the CDR3 is TGTGCCAGCGGTCGGGGGGAGGCGACCCAGTACTTC.

This sequence joins TRBV29-1 and TRBJ2-1, with TRBD2 identical over 7 bases. The CDR3 has 15 residues. J was trimmed by 6 bases and V by 6 bases; bases with no gene match: 14. CDR1 is SQVTM and CDR2 is ANQGSEA in the germline V gene. In DNA, the CDR3 is TGCAGCGTCGGGGGGAGTGTATGGACCTCCAATGAGCAGTTCTTC. Translation: CSVGGSVWTSNEQFF.

The CDR3 reads CASSTGGSIYGYTF. Here the CDR3 DNA reads TGTGCCAGTAGTACAGGGGGCTCAATCTATGGCTACACCTTC. This chain links TRBV19 with TRBJ1-2, with 8 bases identical to TRBD1. This CDR3 is built from 14 residues. Germline V CDR1 and CDR2: LNHDA, SQIVND (reference sequence). V dropped 4 bases and J dropped 4; count of bases not matched to a gene: 5.

The chain employs TRBV6-6 and TRBJ2-3; TRBD2 is a possible D gene (5 bases). There are 14 residues in the CDR3. Trimming removed 1 base from V and 6 bases from J, with 11 bases in between. CDR1 is MNHNY, CDR2 SVGAGI, per germline (reference sequence). The CDR3 DNA reads as TGTGCCAGCAGTTACTATGGGAGTCGGGATACGCAGTATTTT. It is translated as CASSYYGSRDTQYF.

The chain combines TRBV6-5 with TRBJ2-1; weak D call: TRBD1 (5 bases). CDR3 length: 15 amino acids. Per germline, CDR1 MNHEY and CDR2 SVGAGI. V was cut by 6 bases and J by 4 bases, with 16 bases left in between. CDR3 nucleotide sequence: TGTGCCAGCAGCTTAAGGGCCGACAGTTACAATGAGCAGTTCTTC. The encoded protein is CASSLRADSYNEQFF.

The chain is built from TRBV27 and TRBJ2-3; 11 positions match TRBD2. The CDR3 has 16 residues. Germline assignment: CDR1 MNHEY and CDR2 SMNVEV (reference sequence). Trimming took 4 bases from V and 0 from J; bases not matched to a gene: 3. CDR3: CASSSTSGGSTDTQYF. Here the CDR3 DNA reads TGTGCCAGCAGTTCAACTAGCGGGGGTAGCACAGATACGCAGTATTTT.

The chain links TRBV4-1 to TRBJ2-7, with D unresolved. Between the trimmed V and J ends, which lost 1 base and 1 base, there was a span of 8 bases. The CDR3 contains 14 residues. In germline, CDR1 is MGHRA, CDR2 YSYEKL. In DNA form, the CDR3 reads TGCGCCAGCAGCCAAGTTCTGTTATCCTACGAGCAGTACTTC. Amino acid sequence: CASSQVLLSYEQYF.

V is TRBV30 and J is TRBJ1-2, with 10 bases matching TRBD1. The CDR3 loop spans 13 amino acids. The ends lost 3 bases at V and 8 bases at J; junction bases unmatched: 6. CDR1 is GTSNPN, CDR2 SVGIG, per germline (reference sequence). The CDR3 reads CAWRTGGVGGYTF. Here the CDR3 DNA reads TGTGCCTGGAGGACAGGGGGCGTCGGGGGCTACACCTTC. The full variable domain, its missing parts supplied by reference TRBV30 and TRBJ1-2, is SQTIHQWPATLVQPVGSPLSLECTVEGTSNPNLYWYRQAAGRGLQLLFYSVGIGQISSEVPQNLSASRPQDRQFILSSKKLLLSDSGFYLCAWRTGGVGGYTFGSGTRLTVV.

This chain joins TRBV7-3 and TRBJ2-7; D gene uncertain. The CDR3 consists of 14 residues. The germline V gene has CDR1 SGHTA and CDR2 FQGTGA. Trimming removed 2 bases at V and 5 bases at J, with 13 bases between. CDR3 residues: CASSLSGFDNEQYF. CDR3 nucleotides: TGTGCCAGCAGCTTATCAGGCTTCGACAACGAGCAGTACTTC.

V usage is TRBV18 and J usage is TRBJ1-1, with a possible D match to TRBD1 (5 bases). Trimming left V 3 bases short and J 1 base short, with 12 bases between. Per germline, CDR1 KGHSH and CDR2 LQKENI. This CDR3 is 15 amino acids long. CDR3 nucleotides: TGTGCCAGCTCACCTAGAATAGGGGCGAACACTGAAGCTTTCTTT. Translating it yields CASSPRIGANTEAFF.

The chain carries TRBV6-1 and TRBJ1-2; D not resolved. The CDR3 is made up of 14 amino acids. The V and J ends lost 1 base and 0 bases respectively, with 6 bases between them. Per the germline V gene, CDR1 is MNHNS and CDR2 is SASEGT. The CDR3 region is CASSEGLANYGYTF. In nucleotides, the CDR3 is TGTGCCAGCAGTGAAGGGTTAGCTAACTATGGCTACACCTTC.

This chain links TRBV28 with TRBJ2-7; a possible D gene is TRBD1 (6 bases). The V and J ends lost 2 bases and 2 bases respectively, with 16 bases between them. Germline loops: CDR1 MDHEN, CDR2 SYDVKM. This CDR3 is built from 16 residues. CDR3 residues: CASSLEQGSGAYEQYF. CDR3 bases: TGTGCCAGCAGTTTAGAGCAGGGGAGCGGAGCCTACGAGCAGTACTTC.

The V call is TRBV19, the J call TRBJ2-1, with TRBD2 matching 13 bases. The CDR3 extends over 17 amino acids. V trimming: 4 bases; J trimming: 0 bases; junction bases outside the gene matches: 3. Germline CDR1 is LNHDA and CDR2 is SQIVND (reference sequence). The CDR3 sequence is CASSTTSGRGSYNEQFF. CDR3 coding DNA: TGTGCCAGTAGTACAACTAGCGGGAGGGGCTCCTACAATGAGCAGTTCTTC. The variable domain in full, completed from reference TRBV19 and TRBJ2-1, reads DGGITQSPKYLFRKEGQNVTLSCEQNLNHDAMYWYRQDPGQGLRLIYYSQIVNDFQKGDIAEGYSVSREKKESFPLTVTSAQKNPTAFYLCASSTTSGRGSYNEQFFGPGTRLTVL.

The rearrangement joins TRBV12-2 to TRBJ2-3; TRBD2, the table's D call, lacks a check against the DNA. TRBV12-2 is annotated as a pseudogene. The CDR3 loop spans 18 amino acids. Here the CDR3 reads CASRPILVIHTHTDTQYF. For the CDR3, the DNA is TGTGCAAGTCGCCCCATACTAGTCATACACACACACACAGATACGCAGTATTTT.

The rearrangement joins TRBV30 to TRBJ2-5, with TRBD2 identical over 9 bases. The V and J ends lost 2 bases and 4 bases, in that order; junction bases with no gene match: 8. The CDR3 spans 15 residues. Germline CDR1 reads GTSNPN; CDR2 reads SVGIG (reference sequence). CDR3 loop: CAWSPDSGSGETQYF. In DNA, the CDR3 is TGTGCCTGGAGTCCGGATAGCGGGAGTGGAGAGACCCAGTACTTC.

J is TRBJ2-3 and V is TRBV9; 11 bases line up with TRBD2. There are 16 residues in the CDR3. Germline-derived CDR1 and CDR2 are SGDLS and YYNGEE. Trimming took 3 bases from V and 1 from J; bases not matched to a gene: 4. CDR3 nucleotide sequence: TGTGCCAGCAGCGCTAGCGGGGGGCAGGGCACAGATACGCAGTATTTT. Residues: CASSASGGQGTDTQYF. Drawing the rest from reference TRBV9 and TRBJ2-3, the complete variable domain is DSGVTQTPKHLITATGQRVTLRCSPRSGDLSVYWYQQSLDQGLQFLIQYYNGEERAKGNILERFSAQQFPDLHSELNLSSLELGDSALYFCASSASGGQGTDTQYFGPGTRLTVL.

The chain carries TRBV27 and TRBJ2-1, with D possibly matching TRBD2 (6 bases). V shed 10 bases and J shed 6 bases, with 13 bases lying between them. The CDR3 spans 12 residues. The germline gives CDR1 MNHEY, CDR2 SMNVEV (reference sequence). The CDR3 is CATVVGGNEQFF. The CDR3 DNA reads TGTGCCACCGTCGTGGGGGGCAATGAGCAGTTCTTC.

This clone was detected only a few times. The rearrangement uses TRBV5-1 and TRBJ2-3; D possibly corresponds to TRBD2 (5 bases). CDR3 size: 15 residues. CDR1 and CDR2 from the germline V gene are SGHRS and YFSETQ. V lost 2 bases to trimming and J lost 0 bases, with 10 bases between them. This CDR3 is CASSFSGSSTDTQYF. CDR3 bases: TGCGCCAGCAGCTTCAGCGGTTCTAGCACAGATACGCAGTATTTT.

The chain carries TRBV6-1 and TRBJ2-5, with a possible D match to TRBD2 (6 bases). The CDR3 consists of 15 residues. V gave up 1 base and J gave up 2 bases, with 11 bases separating them. The germline gives CDR1 MNHNS, CDR2 SASEGT. The CDR3 DNA is TGTGCCAGCAGTGAAGAGTCGGCGGGGCAAGAGACCCAGTACTTC. Its translation: CASSEESAGQETQYF.

The rearrangement links TRBV6-5 to TRBJ1-3; weak D call: TRBD1 (5 bases). Germline CDR1 reads MNHEY; CDR2 reads SVGAGI. The CDR3 consists of 14 residues. Deletions cut 0 bases from V and 4 bases from J, with 7 bases between. The CDR3 DNA reads TGTGCCAGCAGTTACTCCAGGGTCGGAAACACCATATATTTT. It specifies CASSYSRVGNTIYF.

DNA for the CDR3: TGTGCCAGCAGGACCCAGGGGGGTTACCAAGAGACCCAGTACTTC. This translates into CASRTQGGYQETQYF. The chain carries TRBV2 and TRBJ2-5; D perhaps matches TRBD1 (7 bases). Trimming shortened V by 6 bases and J by 0 bases, and 14 bases separated the two germline ends. CDR3 length: 15 amino acids. CDR1 and CDR2 from the germline V gene are SNHLY and FYNNEI.